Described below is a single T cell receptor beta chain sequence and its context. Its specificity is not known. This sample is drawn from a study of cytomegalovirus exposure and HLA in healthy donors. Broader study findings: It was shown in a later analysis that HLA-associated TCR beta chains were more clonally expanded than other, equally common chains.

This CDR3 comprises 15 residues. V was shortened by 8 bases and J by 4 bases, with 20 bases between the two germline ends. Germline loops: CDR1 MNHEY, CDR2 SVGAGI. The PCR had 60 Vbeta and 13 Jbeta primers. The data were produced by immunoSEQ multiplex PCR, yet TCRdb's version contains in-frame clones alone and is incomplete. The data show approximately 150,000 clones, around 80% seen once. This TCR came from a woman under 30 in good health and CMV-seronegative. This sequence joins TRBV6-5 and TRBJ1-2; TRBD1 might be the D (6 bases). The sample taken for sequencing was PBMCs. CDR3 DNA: TGTGCCAGCGGTCGGCGGGGGGCCGGGGGCTATGGCTACACCTTC. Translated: CASGRRGAGGYGYTF.